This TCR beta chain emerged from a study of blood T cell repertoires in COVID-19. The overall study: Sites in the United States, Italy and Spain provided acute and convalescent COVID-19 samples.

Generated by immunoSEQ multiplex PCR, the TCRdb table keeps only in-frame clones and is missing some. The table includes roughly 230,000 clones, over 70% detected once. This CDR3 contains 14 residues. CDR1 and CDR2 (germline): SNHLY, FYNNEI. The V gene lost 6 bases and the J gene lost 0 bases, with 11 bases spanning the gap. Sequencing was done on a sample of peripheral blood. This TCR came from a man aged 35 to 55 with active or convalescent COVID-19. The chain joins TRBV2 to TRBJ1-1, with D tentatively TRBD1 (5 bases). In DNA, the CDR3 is TGTGCCAGCAGCCCTTCGGGGGTGAACACTGAAGCTTTCTTT. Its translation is CASSPSGVNTEAFF.